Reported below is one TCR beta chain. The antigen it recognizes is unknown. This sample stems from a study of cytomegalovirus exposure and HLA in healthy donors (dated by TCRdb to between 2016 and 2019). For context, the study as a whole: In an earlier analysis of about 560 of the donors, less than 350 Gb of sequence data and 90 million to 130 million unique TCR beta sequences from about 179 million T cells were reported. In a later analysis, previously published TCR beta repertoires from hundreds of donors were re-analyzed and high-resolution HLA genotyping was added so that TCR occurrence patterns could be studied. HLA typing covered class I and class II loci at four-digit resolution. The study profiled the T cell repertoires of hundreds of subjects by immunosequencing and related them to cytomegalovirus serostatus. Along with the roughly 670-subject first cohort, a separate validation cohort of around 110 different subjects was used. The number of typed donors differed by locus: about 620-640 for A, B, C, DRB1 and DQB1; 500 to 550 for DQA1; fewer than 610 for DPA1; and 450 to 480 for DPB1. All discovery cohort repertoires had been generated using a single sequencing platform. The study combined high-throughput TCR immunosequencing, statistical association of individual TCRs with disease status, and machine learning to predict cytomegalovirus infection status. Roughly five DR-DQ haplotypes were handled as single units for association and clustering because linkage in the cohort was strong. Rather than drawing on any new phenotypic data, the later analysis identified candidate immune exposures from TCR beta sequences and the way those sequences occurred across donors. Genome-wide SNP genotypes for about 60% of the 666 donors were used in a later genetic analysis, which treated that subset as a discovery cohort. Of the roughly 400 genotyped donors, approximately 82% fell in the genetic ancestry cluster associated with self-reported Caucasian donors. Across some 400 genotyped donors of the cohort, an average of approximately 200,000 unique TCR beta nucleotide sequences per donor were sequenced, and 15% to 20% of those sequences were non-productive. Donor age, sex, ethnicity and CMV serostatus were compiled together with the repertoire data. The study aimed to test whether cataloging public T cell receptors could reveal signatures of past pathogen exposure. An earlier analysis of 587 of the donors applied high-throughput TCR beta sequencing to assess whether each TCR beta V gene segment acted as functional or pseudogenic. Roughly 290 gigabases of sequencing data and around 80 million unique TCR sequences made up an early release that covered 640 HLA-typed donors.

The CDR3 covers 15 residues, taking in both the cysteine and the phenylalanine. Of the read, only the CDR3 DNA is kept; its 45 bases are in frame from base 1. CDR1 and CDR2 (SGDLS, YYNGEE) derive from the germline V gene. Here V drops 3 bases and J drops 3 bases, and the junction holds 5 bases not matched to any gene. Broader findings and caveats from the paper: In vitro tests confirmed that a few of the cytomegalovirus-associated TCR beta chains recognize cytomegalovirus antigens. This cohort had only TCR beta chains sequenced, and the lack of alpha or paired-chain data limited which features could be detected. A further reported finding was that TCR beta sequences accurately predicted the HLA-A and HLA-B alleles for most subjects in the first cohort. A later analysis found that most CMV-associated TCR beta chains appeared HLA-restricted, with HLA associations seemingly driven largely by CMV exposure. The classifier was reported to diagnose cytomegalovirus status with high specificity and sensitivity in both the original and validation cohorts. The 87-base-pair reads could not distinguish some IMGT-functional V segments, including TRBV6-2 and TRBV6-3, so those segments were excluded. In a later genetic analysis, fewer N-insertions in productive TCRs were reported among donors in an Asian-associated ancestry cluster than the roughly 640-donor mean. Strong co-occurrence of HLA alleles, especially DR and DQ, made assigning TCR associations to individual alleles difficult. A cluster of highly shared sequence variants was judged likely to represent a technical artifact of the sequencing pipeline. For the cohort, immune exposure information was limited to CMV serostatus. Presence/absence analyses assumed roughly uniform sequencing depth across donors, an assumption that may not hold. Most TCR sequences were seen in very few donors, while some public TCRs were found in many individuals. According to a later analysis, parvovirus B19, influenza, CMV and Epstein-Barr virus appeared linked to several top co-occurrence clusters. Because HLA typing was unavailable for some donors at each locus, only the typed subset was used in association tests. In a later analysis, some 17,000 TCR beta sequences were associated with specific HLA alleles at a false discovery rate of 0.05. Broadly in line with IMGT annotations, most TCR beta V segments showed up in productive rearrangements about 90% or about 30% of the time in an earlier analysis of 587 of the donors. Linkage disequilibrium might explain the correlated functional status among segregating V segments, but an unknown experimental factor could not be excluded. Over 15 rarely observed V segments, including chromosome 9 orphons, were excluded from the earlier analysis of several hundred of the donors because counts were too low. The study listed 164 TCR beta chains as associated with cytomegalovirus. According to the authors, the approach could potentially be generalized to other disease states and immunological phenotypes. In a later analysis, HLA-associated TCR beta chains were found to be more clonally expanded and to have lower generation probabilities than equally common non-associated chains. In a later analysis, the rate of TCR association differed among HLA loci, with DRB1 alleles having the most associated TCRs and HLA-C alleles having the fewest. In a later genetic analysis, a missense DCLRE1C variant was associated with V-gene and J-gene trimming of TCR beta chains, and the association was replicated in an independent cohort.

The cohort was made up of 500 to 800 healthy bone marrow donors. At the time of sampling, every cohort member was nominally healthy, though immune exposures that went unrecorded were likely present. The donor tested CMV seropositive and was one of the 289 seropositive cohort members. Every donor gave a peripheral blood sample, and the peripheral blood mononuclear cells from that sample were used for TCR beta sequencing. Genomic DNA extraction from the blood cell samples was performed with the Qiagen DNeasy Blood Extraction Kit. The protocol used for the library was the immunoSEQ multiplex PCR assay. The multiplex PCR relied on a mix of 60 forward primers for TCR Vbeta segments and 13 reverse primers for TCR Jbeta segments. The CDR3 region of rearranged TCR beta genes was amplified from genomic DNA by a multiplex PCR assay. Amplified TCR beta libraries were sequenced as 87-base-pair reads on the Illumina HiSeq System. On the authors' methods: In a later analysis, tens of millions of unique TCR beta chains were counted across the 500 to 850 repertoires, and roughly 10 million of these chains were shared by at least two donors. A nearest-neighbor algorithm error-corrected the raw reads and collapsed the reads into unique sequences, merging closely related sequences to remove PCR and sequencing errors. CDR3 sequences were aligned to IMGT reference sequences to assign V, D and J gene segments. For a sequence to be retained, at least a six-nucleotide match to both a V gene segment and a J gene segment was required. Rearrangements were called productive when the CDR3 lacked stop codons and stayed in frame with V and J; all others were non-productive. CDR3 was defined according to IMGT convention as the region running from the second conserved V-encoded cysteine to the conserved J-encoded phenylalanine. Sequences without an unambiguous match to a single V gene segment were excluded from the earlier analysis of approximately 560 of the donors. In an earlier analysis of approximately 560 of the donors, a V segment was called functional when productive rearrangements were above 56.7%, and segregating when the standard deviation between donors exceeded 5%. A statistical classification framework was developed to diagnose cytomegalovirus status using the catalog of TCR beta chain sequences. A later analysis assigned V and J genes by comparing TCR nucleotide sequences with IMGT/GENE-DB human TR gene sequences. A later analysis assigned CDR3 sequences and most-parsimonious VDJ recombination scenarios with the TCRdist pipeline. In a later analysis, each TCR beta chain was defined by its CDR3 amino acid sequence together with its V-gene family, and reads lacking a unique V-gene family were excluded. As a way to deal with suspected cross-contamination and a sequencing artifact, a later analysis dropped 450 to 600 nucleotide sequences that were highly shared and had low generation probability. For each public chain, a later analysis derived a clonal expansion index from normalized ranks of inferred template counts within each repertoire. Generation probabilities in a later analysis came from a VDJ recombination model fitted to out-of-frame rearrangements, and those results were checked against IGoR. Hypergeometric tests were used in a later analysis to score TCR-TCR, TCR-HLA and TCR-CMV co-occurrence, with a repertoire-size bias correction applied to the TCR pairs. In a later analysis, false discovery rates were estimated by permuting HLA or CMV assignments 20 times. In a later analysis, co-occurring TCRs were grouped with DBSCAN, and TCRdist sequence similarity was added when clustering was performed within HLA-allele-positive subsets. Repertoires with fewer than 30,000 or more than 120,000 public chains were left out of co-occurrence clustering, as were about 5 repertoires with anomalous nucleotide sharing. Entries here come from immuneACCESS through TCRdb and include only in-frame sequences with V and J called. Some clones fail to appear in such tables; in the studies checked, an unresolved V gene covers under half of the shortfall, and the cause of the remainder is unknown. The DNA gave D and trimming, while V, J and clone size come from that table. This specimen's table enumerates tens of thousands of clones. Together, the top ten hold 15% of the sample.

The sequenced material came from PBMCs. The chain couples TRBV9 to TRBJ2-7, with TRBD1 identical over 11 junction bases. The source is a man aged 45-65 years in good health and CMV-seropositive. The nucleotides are TGTGCCAGCAGCGGGGGACAGGGGGGTTACTACGAGCAGTACTTC. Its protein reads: CASSGGQGGYYEQYF.